This entry lists 10 T cell receptor beta chains sequenced from one sample in a study of cytomegalovirus exposure and HLA in healthy donors. The data were produced by immunoSEQ multiplex PCR, yet TCRdb's version contains in-frame clones alone and is incomplete. The sample consists of about 360,000 clones, 75% to 90% of them appearing once. Sequenced sample: PBMCs. Receptor source: a woman aged 18-29 years in good health and CMV-seronegative.

The chain uses TRBV29-1 and TRBJ1-2; D is unresolved. The germline V gene encodes CDR1 SQVTM and CDR2 ANQGSEA. CDR3 length: 13 amino acids. V lost 0 bases to trimming and J lost 3 bases, with 8 bases between them. The DNA for the CDR3 is TGCAGCGTTGAAGAGGGCAGTCACTATGGCTACACCTTC. It yields the protein CSVEEGSHYGYTF. The whole variable domain, filled in from reference TRBV29-1 and TRBJ1-2, reads SAVISQKPSRDICQRGTSLTIQCQVDSQVTMMFWYRQQPGQSLTLIATANQGSEATYESGFVIDKFPISRPNLTFSTLTVSNMSPEDSSIYLCSVEEGSHYGYTFGSGTRLTVV.

This clone was seen a few times. The V call is TRBV2, the J call TRBJ2-7; 7 bases are shared with TRBD1. CDR3 size: 14 residues. With V trimmed by 3 bases and J by 5 bases, 7 bases remained unmatched. Germline values: CDR1 SNHLY, CDR2 FYNNEI. CDR3 region: CASSEPGGIDEQYF. The DNA of the CDR3 is TGTGCCAGCAGTGAGCCAGGGGGAATCGACGAGCAGTACTTC. Drawing the rest from reference TRBV2 and TRBJ2-7, the complete variable domain is EPEVTQTPSHQVTQMGQEVILRCVPISNHLYFYWYRQILGQKVEFLVSFYNNEISEKSEIFDDQFSVERPDGSNFTLKIRSTKLEDSAMYFCASSEPGGIDEQYFGPGTRLTVT.

V and J are TRBV27 and TRBJ1-5, with TRBD1 identical over 8 bases. Trimming took 2 bases from V and 6 from J; bases not matched to a gene: 3. The CDR3 contains 14 residues. Germline lookup yields CDR1 MNHEY and CDR2 SMNVEV (reference sequence). In DNA, the CDR3 is TGTGCCAGCAGTTTACAGGGGGCAACTCAGCCCCAGCATTTT. Its protein is CASSLQGATQPQHF.

The chain carries TRBV19 and TRBJ2-7, with 9 bases lining up with TRBD1. The V and J ends lost 5 bases and 2 bases, in that order; junction bases with no gene match: 7. CDR3 size: 15 residues. The germline V gene encodes CDR1 LNHDA and CDR2 SQIVND (reference sequence). CDR3 sequence reads: CASSPSRTGAYEQYF. The CDR3 DNA sequence: TGTGCCAGTAGTCCATCCCGGACAGGGGCCTACGAGCAGTACTTC. The whole variable domain, filled in from reference TRBV19 and TRBJ2-7, reads DGGITQSPKYLFRKEGQNVTLSCEQNLNHDAMYWYRQDPGQGLRLIYYSQIVNDFQKGDIAEGYSVSREKKESFPLTVTSAQKNPTAFYLCASSPSRTGAYEQYFGPGTRLTVT.

The chain links TRBV11-2 to TRBJ1-5, with 7 nucleotides matching TRBD1. CDR1 and CDR2 from the germline V gene are SGHAT and FQNNGV. The length of the CDR3 is 15 residues. J was trimmed by 5 bases and V by 0 bases; bases with no gene match: 4. CDR3 DNA sequence: TGTGCCAGCAGCTTAGATAGGGGGCCTTATCAGCCCCAGCATTTT. It encodes CASSLDRGPYQPQHF.

The rearrangement links TRBV28 to TRBJ2-7, with D unresolved. Germline assignment: CDR1 MDHEN and CDR2 SYDVKM. The CDR3 runs 13 residues. With 3 bases removed from V and 0 bases from J, the gap between germline ends came to 6 bases. CDR3 DNA sequence: TGTGCCAGCAGTTTTGTCCTCTCCTACGAGCAGTACTTC. Its protein product is CASSFVLSYEQYF.

The rearrangement joins TRBV29-1 to TRBJ1-2; the match to TRBD1 covers 7 bases. Germline V gene data show CDR1 as SQVTM and CDR2 as ANQGSEA. This CDR3 has 13 residues. V shed 7 bases and J 2 bases; nucleotides not matched to a gene: 7. The CDR3, as DNA: TGCAGCGGATGGGACAGAGAGAACTATGGCTACACCTTC. As protein: CSGWDRENYGYTF.

The chain recombines TRBV15 with TRBJ2-5; D is perhaps TRBD2 (6 bases). CDR1 and CDR2 from the germline V gene are LNHNV and YYDKDF (reference sequence). The CDR3 loop spans 14 amino acids. Trimming cost V 8 bases and J 0 bases, with 13 bases left between them. In nucleotides, the CDR3 is TGTGCCACCGGCGGCGGGGCGTACCAAGAGACCCAGTACTTC. Its protein is CATGGGAYQETQYF.

In its sample, this clone was seen a few times. The chain has TRBV27 and TRBJ1-5; weak D call: TRBD1 (5 bases). Germline V CDR1 and CDR2: MNHEY, SMNVEV (reference sequence). CDR3 length: 18 residues. The V and J ends lost 4 bases and 0 bases respectively, with 19 bases between them. The CDR3 is CASSSSRSGAYSNQPQHF. Written as DNA, the CDR3 is TGTGCCAGCAGTTCATCTCGGTCTGGGGCGTATAGCAATCAGCCCCAGCATTTT.

V is TRBV30 and J is TRBJ2-7; a weak D match, TRBD1 (5 bases). The CDR3 runs 16 residues. V lost 4 bases to trimming and J lost 1 base, with 20 bases between them. Germline V CDR1 and CDR2: GTSNPN, SVGIG (reference sequence). The CDR3 DNA reads as TGTGCCTGGAAGAACTCAGGCAGGGCATCTTCCTACGAGCAGTACTTC. Encoded protein: CAWKNSGRASSYEQYF.